In this sample, the clone carrying this T cell receptor beta chain turned up many times. The antigen is not known. The data derive from a study of T cells in Graves' hyperthyroidism and ophthalmopathy. Overall study findings and caveats: Blood samples included most of the expanded thyroid clonotypes exceeding 0.001.

Amplification of TCR beta CDR3 regions used RNA as the template. The study used the HTBI primer set for a first-round RT-PCR of the TCR CDR3. TCRdb fed the multiplex PCR reads into MiXCR, producing one record per CDR3 protein. The data hold hundreds of thousands of distinct CDR3 sequences, with about 15% observed a single time. Germline V lookup: CDR1 SGHTS, CDR2 YDEGEE. The CDR3 length is 14 residues. The V and J ends lost 4 bases and 7 bases, in that order; junction bases with no gene match: 8. The sequence was collected from a woman in her sixties with Graves' ophthalmopathy. The V call is TRBV5-8, the J call TRBJ2-3, with 8 bases identical to TRBD1. The source material was blood. The CDR3 reads CASSPWDRRYTQYF. CDR3 DNA: TGTGCCAGCAGCCCGTGGGACAGGAGATATACGCAGTATTTT. Filled out from reference TRBV5-8 and TRBJ2-3, the complete variable domain reads EAGVTQSPTHLIKTRGQQATLRCSPISGHTSVYWYQQALGLGLQFLLWYDEGEERNRGNFPPRFSGRQFPNYSSELNVNALELEDSALYLCASSPWDRRYTQYFGPGTRLTVL.